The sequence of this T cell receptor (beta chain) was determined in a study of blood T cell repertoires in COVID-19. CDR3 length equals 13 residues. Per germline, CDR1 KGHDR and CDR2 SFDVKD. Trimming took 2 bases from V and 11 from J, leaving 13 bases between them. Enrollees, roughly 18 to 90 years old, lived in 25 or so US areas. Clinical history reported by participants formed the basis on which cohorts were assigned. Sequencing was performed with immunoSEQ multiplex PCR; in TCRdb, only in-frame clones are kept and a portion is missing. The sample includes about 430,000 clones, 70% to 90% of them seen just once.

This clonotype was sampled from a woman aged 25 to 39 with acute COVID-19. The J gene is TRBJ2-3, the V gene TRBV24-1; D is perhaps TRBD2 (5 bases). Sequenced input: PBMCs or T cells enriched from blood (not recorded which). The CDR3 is CATSDSLPGMQYF. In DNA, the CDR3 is TGTGCCACCAGTGATTCCCTCCCGGGGATGCAGTATTTT.